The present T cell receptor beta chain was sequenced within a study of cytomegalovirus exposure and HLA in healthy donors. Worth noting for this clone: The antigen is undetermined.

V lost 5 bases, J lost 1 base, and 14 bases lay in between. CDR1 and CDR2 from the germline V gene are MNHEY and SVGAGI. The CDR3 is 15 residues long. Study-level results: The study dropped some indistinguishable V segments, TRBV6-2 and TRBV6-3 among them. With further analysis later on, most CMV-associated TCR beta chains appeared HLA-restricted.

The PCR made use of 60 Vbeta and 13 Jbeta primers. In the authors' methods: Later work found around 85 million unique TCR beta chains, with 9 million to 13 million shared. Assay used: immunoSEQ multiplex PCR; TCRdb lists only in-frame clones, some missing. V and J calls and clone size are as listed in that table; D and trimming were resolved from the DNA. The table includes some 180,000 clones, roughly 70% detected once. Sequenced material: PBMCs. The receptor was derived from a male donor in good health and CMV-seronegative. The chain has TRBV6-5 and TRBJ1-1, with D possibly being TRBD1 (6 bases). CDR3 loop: CASSPSQGWNTEAFF. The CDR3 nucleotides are TGTGCCAGCAGTCCGTCCCAGGGGTGGAACACTGAAGCTTTCTTT.